The present TCR beta chain was sequenced within a study of T cells in narcolepsy. To note about this clone: What it recognizes is unknown.

The V gene's germline CDR1 is SGHNT and CDR2 YYREEE (reference sequence). There are 17 residues in the CDR3. V was cut by 7 bases and J by 1 base, with 18 bases left in between. Overall study findings and caveats: In some patient and control memory CD4+ samples, autoreactive clones were absent.

Clones were sequenced by immunoSEQ multiplex PCR, and TCRdb holds only the in-frame ones, with some missing. In the table there are about 32,000 clones, around three quarters of which are singletons. This clonotype was sampled from a human donor in good health. The material sequenced was memory (CD45RA-) CD4+ T cells from blood. This sequence joins TRBV5-4 and TRBJ1-6; D remains unclear. Written as DNA, the CDR3 is TGTGCCAGCGAACTTGGAGGGCGCGGGTCCTATAATTCACCCCTCCACTTT. Amino acids: CASELGGRGSYNSPLHF.